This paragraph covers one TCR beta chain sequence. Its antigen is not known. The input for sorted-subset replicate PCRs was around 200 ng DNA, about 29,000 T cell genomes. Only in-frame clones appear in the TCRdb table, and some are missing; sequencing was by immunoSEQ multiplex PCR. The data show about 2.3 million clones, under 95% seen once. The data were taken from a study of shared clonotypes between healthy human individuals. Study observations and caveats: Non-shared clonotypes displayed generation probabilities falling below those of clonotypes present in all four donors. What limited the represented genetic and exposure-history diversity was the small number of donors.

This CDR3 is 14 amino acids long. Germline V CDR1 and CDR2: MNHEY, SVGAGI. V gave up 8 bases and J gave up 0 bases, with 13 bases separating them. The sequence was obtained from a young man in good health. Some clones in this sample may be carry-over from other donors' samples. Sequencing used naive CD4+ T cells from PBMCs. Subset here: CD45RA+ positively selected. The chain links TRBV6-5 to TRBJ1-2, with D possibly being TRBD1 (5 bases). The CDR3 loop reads CASAFQGANYGYTF. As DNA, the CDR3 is TGTGCCAGCGCTTTTCAGGGCGCTAACTATGGCTACACCTTC.